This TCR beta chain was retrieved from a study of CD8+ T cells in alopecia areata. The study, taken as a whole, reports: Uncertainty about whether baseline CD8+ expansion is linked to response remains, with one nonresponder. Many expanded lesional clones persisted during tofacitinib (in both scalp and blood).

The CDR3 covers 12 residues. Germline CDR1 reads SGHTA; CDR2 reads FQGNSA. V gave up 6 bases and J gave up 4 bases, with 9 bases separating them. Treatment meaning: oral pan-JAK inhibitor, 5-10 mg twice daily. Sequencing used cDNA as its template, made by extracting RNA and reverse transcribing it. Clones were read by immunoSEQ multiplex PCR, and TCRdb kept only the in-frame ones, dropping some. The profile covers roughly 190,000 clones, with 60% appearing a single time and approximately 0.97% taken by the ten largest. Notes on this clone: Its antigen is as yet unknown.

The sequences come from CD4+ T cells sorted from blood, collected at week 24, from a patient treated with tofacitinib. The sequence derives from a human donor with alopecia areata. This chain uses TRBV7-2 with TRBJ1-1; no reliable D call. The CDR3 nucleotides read TGTGCCAGCAGACCTCGGGGCACTGAAGCTTTCTTT. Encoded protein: CASRPRGTEAFF.